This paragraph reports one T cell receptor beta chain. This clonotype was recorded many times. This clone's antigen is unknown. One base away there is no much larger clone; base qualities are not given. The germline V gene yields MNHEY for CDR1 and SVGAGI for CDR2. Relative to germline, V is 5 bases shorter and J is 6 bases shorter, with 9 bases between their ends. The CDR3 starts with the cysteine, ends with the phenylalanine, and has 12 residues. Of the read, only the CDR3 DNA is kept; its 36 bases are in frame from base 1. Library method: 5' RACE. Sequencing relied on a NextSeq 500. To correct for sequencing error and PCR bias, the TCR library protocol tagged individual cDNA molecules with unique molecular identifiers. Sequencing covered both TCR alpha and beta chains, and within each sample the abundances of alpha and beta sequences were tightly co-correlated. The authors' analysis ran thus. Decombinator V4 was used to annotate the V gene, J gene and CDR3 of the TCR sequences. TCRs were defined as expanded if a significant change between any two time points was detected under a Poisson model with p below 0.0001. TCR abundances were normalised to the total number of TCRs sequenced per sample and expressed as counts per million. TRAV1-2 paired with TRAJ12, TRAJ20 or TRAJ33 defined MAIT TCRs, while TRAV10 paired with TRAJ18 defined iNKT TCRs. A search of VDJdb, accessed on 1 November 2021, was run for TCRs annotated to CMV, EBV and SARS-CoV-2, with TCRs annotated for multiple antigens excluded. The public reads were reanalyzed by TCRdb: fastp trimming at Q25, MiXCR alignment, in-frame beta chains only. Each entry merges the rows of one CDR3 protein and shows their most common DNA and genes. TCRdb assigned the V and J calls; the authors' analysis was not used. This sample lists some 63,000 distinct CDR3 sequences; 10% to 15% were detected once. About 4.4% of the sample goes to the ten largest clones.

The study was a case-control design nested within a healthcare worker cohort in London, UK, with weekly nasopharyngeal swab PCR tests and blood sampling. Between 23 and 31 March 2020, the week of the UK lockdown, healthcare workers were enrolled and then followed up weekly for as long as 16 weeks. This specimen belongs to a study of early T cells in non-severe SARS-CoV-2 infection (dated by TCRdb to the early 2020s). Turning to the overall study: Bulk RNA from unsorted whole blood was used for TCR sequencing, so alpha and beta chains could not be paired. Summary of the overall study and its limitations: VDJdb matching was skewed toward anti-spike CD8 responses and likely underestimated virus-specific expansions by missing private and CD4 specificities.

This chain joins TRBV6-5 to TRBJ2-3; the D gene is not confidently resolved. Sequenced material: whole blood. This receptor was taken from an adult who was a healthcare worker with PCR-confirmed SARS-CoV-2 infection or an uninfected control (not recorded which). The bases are TGTGCCAGCAGTCGACGTCAGGATACGCAGTATTTT. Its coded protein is CASSRRQDTQYF.